This T cell receptor beta chain comes out of a study of shared clonotypes between healthy human individuals. Overall study context: Samples came from two female and a few male donors aged 18 to 49.

General study results and limits: What naive subsets generally showed was a larger estimated richness than memory subsets showed.

CD45RO-negative cells were positively selected for CCR7, leaving out terminally differentiated effector memory CD45RA+ cells. The assay was carried out at the deep level. The table came from immunoSEQ multiplex PCR; TCRdb's copy has only in-frame clones and leaves some out. The sample lists over 2,000,000 clones, roughly 95% seen once, with around 1.7% in the top ten. The CDR3 has 16 amino acids. The germline V gene encodes CDR1 LNHNV and CDR2 YYDKDF (reference sequence). J was trimmed by 6 bases and V by 5 bases; bases with no gene match: 8. About this clone itself: What it binds is unknown.

The specimen was naive CD8+ T cells from PBMCs. This sequence was found in a man younger than 35 in good health. Some clones in this sample may be carry-over from other donors' samples. The chain combines TRBV15 with TRBJ2-1, with TRBD2 matching over 12 bases. The CDR3 DNA sequence: TGTGCCACCAGCTTTCGACTAGCGGGGGACCCCAATGAGCAGTTCTTC. Translation gives CATSFRLAGDPNEQFF.